Listed below are T cell receptor beta chains from one sample, sequenced in a study of blood T cell repertoires in COVID-19. Using immunoSEQ multiplex PCR, the repertoire was profiled, and TCRdb retains in-frame clones only, with some absent. The profile shows about 74,000 clones, more than 75% of them singletons. Material: peripheral blood. The source is a human donor in a cohort sampled during active COVID-19. Each CDR3 is given with its conserved first and last residue. Each record gives: V gene, D gene, clone size, J gene, CDR3 DNA, CDR3 protein. A D gene is named only where the DNA matches it firmly. Size tells how often a clone was seen (once, few, many) or the class of an expanded clone, and some rows leave it out.

v_call: TRBV7-9
d_call: -
clone_size: -
j_call: TRBJ1-6
cdr3_nt: TGTGCCAGCAGAAGATCAGGGTCCTCATTGGCCCTCCACTTT
cdr3_aa: CASRRSGSSLALHF

v_call: TRBV18
d_call: TRBD2
clone_size: few
j_call: TRBJ2-1
cdr3_nt: TGTGCCAGCTCACCAGACCCACTAGCGAATGAGCAGTTCTTC
cdr3_aa: CASSPDPLANEQFF

v_call: TRBV29-1
d_call: -
clone_size: -
j_call: TRBJ1-5
cdr3_nt: TGCAGCGTTGGGTGGGGGGGCAATCAGCCCCAGCATTTT
cdr3_aa: CSVGWGGNQPQHF

v_call: TRBV7-9
d_call: TRBD2
clone_size: -
j_call: TRBJ2-3
cdr3_nt: TGTGCCAGCAGCTTAGAGGGTAGCGGGAGTGGCGCAGATACGCAGTATTTT
cdr3_aa: CASSLEGSGSGADTQYF

v_call: TRBV12-5
d_call: -
clone_size: once
j_call: TRBJ1-4
cdr3_nt: TGTGCTAGTGGAGCTGCGGGAGGTAGTGAAAAACTGTTTTTT
cdr3_aa: CASGAAGGSEKLFF

v_call: TRBV15
d_call: TRBD1
clone_size: -
j_call: TRBJ2-7
cdr3_nt: TGTGCCACCAGTCCGGGACAGGGCCAATACTCCTACGAGCAGTACTTC
cdr3_aa: CATSPGQGQYSYEQYF

v_call: TRBV3-1/TRBV3-2
d_call: TRBD2
clone_size: -
j_call: TRBJ2-7
cdr3_nt: TGTGCCAGCAGCCAAGGGACTAGCGGGAGCCGGTCCGAGCAGTACTTC
cdr3_aa: CASSQGTSGSRSEQYF

v_call: TRBV28
d_call: TRBD2
clone_size: -
j_call: TRBJ2-7
cdr3_nt: TGTGCCAGTCTGAAACCCGGGGGGTCCTACGAGCAGTACTTC
cdr3_aa: CASLKPGGSYEQYF

v_call: TRBV5-1
d_call: -
clone_size: -
j_call: TRBJ2-7
cdr3_nt: TGCGCCAGCAGCTTGGGGCGGAGCTCCTACGAGCAGTACTTC
cdr3_aa: CASSLGRSSYEQYF

v_call: TRBV28
d_call: TRBD2
clone_size: -
j_call: TRBJ2-2
cdr3_nt: TGTGCCAGCAGCCGCTCTAGCGGGAGAGGGGGCGGGGAGCTGTTTTTT
cdr3_aa: CASSRSSGRGGGELFF

v_call: TRBV10-3
d_call: -
clone_size: -
j_call: TRBJ1-1
cdr3_nt: TGTGCCATCAGCGGGAAGAACACTGAAGCTTTCTTT
cdr3_aa: CAISGKNTEAFF

v_call: TRBV5-1
d_call: TRBD2
clone_size: -
j_call: TRBJ2-5
cdr3_nt: TGCGCCAGCAGCCCGGGGACTAGCGGCCAAGAGACCCAGTACTTC
cdr3_aa: CASSPGTSGQETQYF

v_call: TRBV7-2
d_call: -
clone_size: -
j_call: TRBJ2-7
cdr3_nt: TGTGCCAGCAGCTTAGTAGGGGCCTACGAGCAGTACTTC
cdr3_aa: CASSLVGAYEQYF

v_call: TRBV6-2/TRBV6-3
d_call: TRBD1
clone_size: -
j_call: TRBJ1-5
cdr3_nt: TGTGCCAGCAGTGGACAGGGAGGCAATCAGCCCCAGCATTTT
cdr3_aa: CASSGQGGNQPQHF

v_call: TRBV11-2
d_call: -
clone_size: -
j_call: TRBJ1-1
cdr3_nt: TGTGCCAGCAGCTTAGTGGGAGGTAGAAACACTGAAGCTTTCTTT
cdr3_aa: CASSLVGGRNTEAFF

v_call: TRBV2
d_call: TRBD1
clone_size: few
j_call: TRBJ1-1
cdr3_nt: TGTGCCAGCAAAAGTAGGGGGCCTGAAGCTTTCTTT
cdr3_aa: CASKSRGPEAFF

v_call: TRBV27
d_call: -
clone_size: -
j_call: TRBJ2-6
cdr3_nt: TGTGCCAGCAGTTTATCGCCGGGTCCACCTAAAACCTCTGGGGCCAACGTCCTGACTTTC
cdr3_aa: CASSLSPGPPKTSGANVLTF

v_call: TRBV7-2
d_call: -
clone_size: -
j_call: TRBJ2-7
cdr3_nt: TGTGCCAGCAACGGACTGTCCTCCTACGAGCAGTACTTC
cdr3_aa: CASNGLSSYEQYF

v_call: TRBV7-2
d_call: -
clone_size: -
j_call: TRBJ1-2
cdr3_nt: TGTGCCAGCAGATTAGGGGGGGGTAACTATGGCTACACCTTC
cdr3_aa: CASRLGGGNYGYTF

v_call: TRBV9
d_call: -
clone_size: -
j_call: TRBJ2-2
cdr3_nt: TGTGCCAGCAGCCGGAGGGCCGGGGACACCGGGGAGCTGTTTTTT
cdr3_aa: CASSRRAGDTGELFF

v_call: TRBV6-2/TRBV6-3
d_call: -
clone_size: once
j_call: TRBJ2-4
cdr3_nt: TGTGCCAGCAGTCCCAAGAGTACTAGCTTCCAGTACTTC
cdr3_aa: CASSPKSTSFQYF

v_call: TRBV27
d_call: TRBD1
clone_size: -
j_call: TRBJ2-7
cdr3_nt: TGTGCCAGCAGTGACCGGGACAGGGGGTTGAGCGAGCAGTACTTC
cdr3_aa: CASSDRDRGLSEQYF

v_call: TRBV10-2
d_call: -
clone_size: -
j_call: TRBJ2-5
cdr3_nt: TGCGCCAGCAGTGACCAGGTACAAGAGACCCAGTACTTC
cdr3_aa: CASSDQVQETQYF

v_call: TRBV7-7
d_call: -
clone_size: -
j_call: TRBJ2-1
cdr3_nt: TGTGCCAGCAGCTTAGGTGGGGGGTCGAACAATGAGCAGTTCTTC
cdr3_aa: CASSLGGGSNNEQFF

v_call: TRBV2
d_call: TRBD2
clone_size: -
j_call: TRBJ2-3
cdr3_nt: TGTGCCAGCTCCCTAGCGGGAGAAGATACGCAGTATTTT
cdr3_aa: CASSLAGEDTQYF

v_call: TRBV27
d_call: TRBD2
clone_size: -
j_call: TRBJ2-7
cdr3_nt: TGTGCCAGCAGTACACAAACAGCGGGGTCCGGCTACGAGCAGTACTTC
cdr3_aa: CASSTQTAGSGYEQYF

v_call: TRBV28
d_call: TRBD1
clone_size: -
j_call: TRBJ1-5
cdr3_nt: TGTGCCAGCAGTTCCCCGACAGGGGAAAACCAGCCCCAGCATTTT
cdr3_aa: CASSSPTGENQPQHF

v_call: TRBV24-1
d_call: -
clone_size: -
j_call: TRBJ1-5
cdr3_nt: TGTGCCACCAGTGATGGTTTGGGGGCCGATCAGCCCCAGCATTTT
cdr3_aa: CATSDGLGADQPQHF

v_call: TRBV19
d_call: -
clone_size: -
j_call: TRBJ2-3
cdr3_nt: TGTGCCAGTAGTTGGGGGCAGGGGACGGATACGCAGTATTTT
cdr3_aa: CASSWGQGTDTQYF

v_call: TRBV5-1
d_call: -
clone_size: few
j_call: TRBJ1-5
cdr3_nt: TGCGCCAGCAGCCTTGGAGGACAGTACAATCAGCCCCAGCATTTT
cdr3_aa: CASSLGGQYNQPQHF

v_call: TRBV14
d_call: -
clone_size: -
j_call: TRBJ2-4
cdr3_nt: TGTGCCAGCAGCGATGGGACTGTTCTAGCCAAAAACATTCAGTACTTC
cdr3_aa: CASSDGTVLAKNIQYF

v_call: TRBV4-2
d_call: TRBD2
clone_size: -
j_call: TRBJ2-7
cdr3_nt: TGTGCCAGCAGCCAGACTAGCGGTGAAGTCTACGAGCAGTACTTC
cdr3_aa: CASSQTSGEVYEQYF

v_call: TRBV3-1/TRBV3-2
d_call: -
clone_size: -
j_call: TRBJ2-5
cdr3_nt: TGTGCCAGCAGCGCTACTATGCCCTCGGGAAAGACCCAGTACTTC
cdr3_aa: CASSATMPSGKTQYF

v_call: TRBV6-1
d_call: -
clone_size: -
j_call: TRBJ1-3
cdr3_nt: TGTGCCAGCAGTGACCTAACCCGCTCTGGAAACACCATATATTTT
cdr3_aa: CASSDLTRSGNTIYF

v_call: TRBV29-1
d_call: TRBD1
clone_size: -
j_call: TRBJ1-1
cdr3_nt: TGCAGCGTTGCACGACAGGGGCGGAACACTGAAGCTTTCTTT
cdr3_aa: CSVARQGRNTEAFF

v_call: TRBV24-1
d_call: TRBD2
clone_size: -
j_call: TRBJ2-7
cdr3_nt: TGTGCCACCAGTGATTCCGGACTAGCGGGAACCGACGAGCAGTACTTC
cdr3_aa: CATSDSGLAGTDEQYF

v_call: TRBV18
d_call: -
clone_size: -
j_call: TRBJ1-1
cdr3_nt: TGTGCCAGCTCACCATACGGAGGCGGTAGCACTGAAGCTTTCTTT
cdr3_aa: CASSPYGGGSTEAFF

v_call: TRBV3-1/TRBV3-2
d_call: -
clone_size: -
j_call: TRBJ1-1
cdr3_nt: TGTGCCAGCAGCCGGGAGAGAAGGCAAGCGAACACTGAAGCTTTCTTT
cdr3_aa: CASSRERRQANTEAFF

v_call: TRBV5-4
d_call: -
clone_size: -
j_call: TRBJ2-5
cdr3_nt: TGTGCCAGCAGCTTGGTTGTGGGCTCGACCGAGACCCAGTACTTC
cdr3_aa: CASSLVVGSTETQYF

v_call: TRBV18
d_call: -
clone_size: few
j_call: TRBJ2-1
cdr3_nt: TGTGCCAGCTCCTCGGGGAAGGTTTACAATGAGCAGTTCTTC
cdr3_aa: CASSSGKVYNEQFF

v_call: TRBV5-4
d_call: TRBD2
clone_size: -
j_call: TRBJ2-1
cdr3_nt: TGTGCCAGCAGCTTCGGGGGGTGGGAGGGCCAAGATGAGCAGTTCTTC
cdr3_aa: CASSFGGWEGQDEQFF